The rows below give T cell receptor beta chains drawn from one sample of a study of cytomegalovirus exposure and HLA in healthy donors. Using immunoSEQ multiplex PCR, the repertoire was profiled, and TCRdb retains in-frame clones only, with some absent. Of about 37,000 clones in the sample, just under 75% are singletons; the top ten hold roughly 6%. Sequenced sample: PBMCs. These receptor sequences come from a man aged 25-45 years in good health and CMV-seronegative. Both conserved end residues are part of each CDR3. The D gene is left open where the match is weak. Size values are once, few and many counts, or a class for expanded clones, and some rows have none.

j_call v_call clone_size d_call cdr3_nt cdr3_aa
TRBJ1-2 TRBV29-1 NA TRBD1 TGCAGCGTTGAAGAATCGGACAGGGATGGCTACACCTTC CSVEESDRDGYTF
TRBJ1-1 TRBV19 NA TRBD1 TGTGCCAGTACCACAGGACAGGGGATAATGAACACTGAAGCTTTCTTT CASTTGQGIMNTEAFF
TRBJ1-4 TRBV6-6 few TRBD1 TGTGCCAGCAGTAACCCCGGGACAGGAAGGGAAAAACTGTTTTTT CASSNPGTGREKLFF
TRBJ2-1 TRBV13 NA NA TGTGCCAGCACCGCGGAGAGCTCCTACAATGAGCAGTTCTTC CASTAESSYNEQFF
TRBJ2-1 TRBV10-3 NA NA TGTGCCATCAGTGATGGGCTGAACAATGAGCAGTTCTTC CAISDGLNNEQFF
TRBJ1-2 TRBV6-5 NA TRBD1 TGTGCCAGCAGTTCCTGGACAGGGTTTGGCTACACCTTC CASSSWTGFGYTF
TRBJ2-1 TRBV28 once NA TGTGCCAGCAGTTTTCTCCGGGGGTCCTACAATGAGCAGTTCTTC CASSFLRGSYNEQFF
TRBJ1-3 TRBV28 NA NA TGTGCCAGCAGTTTATGGTCGGGGACACCTCATTTT CASSLWSGTPHF
TRBJ1-1 TRBV18 NA TRBD1 TGTGCCAGCTCACCCAAGGCAGGGGGCGTCCCTGAAGCTTTCTTT CASSPKAGGVPEAFF
TRBJ2-7 TRBV4-1 NA NA TGCGCCAGCAGCCAAGTGGGGAAAGGGGGGGGCTACGAGCAGTACTTC CASSQVGKGGGYEQYF
TRBJ2-5 TRBV13 NA TRBD1 TGTGCCAGCAGCGCCCGGACAGGGCGGGTACGAGGGGAGACCCAGTACTTC CASSARTGRVRGETQYF
TRBJ2-3 TRBV2 NA NA TGTGCCAGCAGTGAACTTTTAGATACGCAGTATTTT CASSELLDTQYF
TRBJ2-1 TRBV5-5 NA NA TGTGCCAGCAGCTTGGGGGTGACTAGAGAAAACAATGAGCAGTTCTTC CASSLGVTRENNEQFF
TRBJ1-1 TRBV4-1 few NA TGCGCCAGCAGCCCGGACATTGAGAACACTGAAGCTTTCTTT CASSPDIENTEAFF
TRBJ2-1 TRBV27 few NA TGTGCCAGCAGTTCCGTCTACAATGAGCAGTTCTTC CASSSVYNEQFF
TRBJ1-1 TRBV15 NA TRBD1 TGTGCCACCAGCAGATTCGCCGGGACAGGGGGGTACGAAGCTTTCTTT CATSRFAGTGGYEAFF
TRBJ2-1 TRBV7-8 few NA TGTGCCAGCAGCTCCCGAAGGTTTACTCGGGAAAATGAGCAGTTCTTC CASSSRRFTRENEQFF
TRBJ2-7 TRBV4-2 NA TRBD2 TGTGCCAGCAGCCAAACTAGCGGGGGGCCCTACGAGCAGTACTTC CASSQTSGGPYEQYF
TRBJ2-7 TRBV7-9 NA TRBD1 TGTGCCAGCAGCCCGACGGGGGGGGGACAGGGGGCTGTCGAGCAGTACTTC CASSPTGGGQGAVEQYF
TRBJ1-4 TRBV28 NA TRBD1 TGTGCCAGCAGTTCGGACAGGCTTGGTGAAAAACTGTTTTTT CASSSDRLGEKLFF
TRBJ1-2 TRBV5-1 NA TRBD1 TGCGCCAGCAGCTTGGGACAGGGGGCCGGCTACACCTTC CASSLGQGAGYTF
TRBJ2-7 TRBV5-4 NA TRBD2 TGTGCCAGCAGCTGGGGGGGACTAGCGGATGACTCCTACGAGCAGTACTTC CASSWGGLADDSYEQYF
TRBJ1-5 TRBV28 NA NA TGTGCCAGCAGTTTACTTGGAGGGGGGGATCAGCCCCAGCATTTT CASSLLGGGDQPQHF
TRBJ2-1 TRBV28 NA TRBD2 TGTGCCAGCAGTTCGTGGACTAGTTGGATCTTC CASSSWTSWIF
TRBJ1-6 TRBV2 NA TRBD1 TGTGCCAGCAAGGGACAGGTCTTTAGCTCCTATAATTCACCCCTCCACTTT CASKGQVFSSYNSPLHF
TRBJ2-7 TRBV7-9 once TRBD1 TGTTCCAGCAGCTTATACCGGGACAGGGGTTTTTACGAGCAGTACTTC CSSSLYRDRGFYEQYF
TRBJ2-2 TRBV5-1 NA TRBD1 TGCGCCAGCAGCTTACGGGACAGGACCGGGGAGCTGTTTTTT CASSLRDRTGELFF
TRBJ2-1 TRBV30 NA TRBD2 TGTGCCTGGAGTGGGACTAGCGGGATGACTCAGCAGTTCTTC CAWSGTSGMTQQFF
TRBJ1-1 TRBV7-9 few TRBD1 TGTGCCAGCAGCTTAGGGACAGGAACTGAAGCTTTCTTT CASSLGTGTEAFF
TRBJ1-1 TRBV7-9 NA NA TGTTCCAGCAGCCCCCGCGGGGGGCTAGGAACTGAAGCTTTCTTT CSSSPRGGLGTEAFF
TRBJ1-1 TRBV4-2 NA TRBD1 TGTGCCAGCAGCCAAGGCACAGGGGGGATCACTGAAGCTTTCTTT CASSQGTGGITEAFF
TRBJ2-5 TRBV5-1 NA TRBD2 TGCGCCAGCAGCGTACAGACTAGCGGGGGACGGGGGACCCAGTACTTC CASSVQTSGGRGTQYF
TRBJ1-4 TRBV28 once NA TGTGCCAGCAGCCAACAGGGTGAAAAACTGCTTTTT CASSQQGEKLLF
TRBJ1-2 TRBV4-2 NA NA TGTGCCAGCAGCCAAGATAACCCCCCGCGGCCCCCTAACTATGGCTACACCTTC CASSQDNPPRPPNYGYTF
TRBJ2-5 TRBV5-4 NA NA TGTGCCAGCAGCTTGGAGCCGAGCTACAGTGAGACCCAGTACTTC CASSLEPSYSETQYF
TRBJ2-5 TRBV7-6 NA TRBD2 TGTGCCAGCAGCTTACTGGCGGGAGGTGCGGAGACCCAGTACTTC CASSLLAGGAETQYF
TRBJ2-2 TRBV9 NA NA TGTGCCAGCAGCGTCCACCGGGACACCAACACCGGGGAGCTGTTTTTT CASSVHRDTNTGELFF
TRBJ2-5 TRBV6-6 NA NA TGTGCCAGCAGTTACACAGCGGGCGCTTGGGAGCAGTACTTC CASSYTAGAWEQYF
TRBJ2-7 TRBV6-5 NA TRBD1 TGTGCCAGCAGGAACCGGGACAGCTTTTACGAGCAGTACTTC CASRNRDSFYEQYF
TRBJ2-2 TRBV5-1 NA TRBD2 TGCGCCAGCAGCTTGGAGGGGACTAGAACCACCGGGGAGCTGTTTTTT CASSLEGTRTTGELFF
TRBJ1-5 TRBV7-6 few NA TGTGCCAGCAGCTTAGCTCTGAATCAGCCCCAGCATTTT CASSLALNQPQHF
TRBJ2-6 TRBV28 few NA TGTGCCAGCAGTTCAAACTCTGGGGCCAACGTCCTGACTTTC CASSSNSGANVLTF
TRBJ1-1 TRBV20-1 NA NA TGCAGTGCTAGTGGCAACACTGAAGCTTTCTTT CSASGNTEAFF
TRBJ2-6 TRBV27 NA NA TGTGCCAGCAGGCCGGTTGCTGGGGCCAACGTCCTGACTTTC CASRPVAGANVLTF
TRBJ2-1 TRBV5-1 few TRBD2 TGCGCCAGCAGCCCAACTAGCGGAGTAAATGAGCAGTTCTTC CASSPTSGVNEQFF
TRBJ1-2 TRBV2 NA TRBD1 TGTGCCAGCAGTGATAACAGGGGGGTCTATGGCTACACCTTC CASSDNRGVYGYTF
TRBJ2-3 TRBV5-4 once NA TGTGCCAGCAGCTTGGGAGGTCGGGCTACTAGGACGGATACGCAGTATTTT CASSLGGRATRTDTQYF
TRBJ2-7 TRBV27 NA TRBD1 TGTGCCAGCAGTCTCGACAGGGACCTTGGCTACGAGCAGTACTTC CASSLDRDLGYEQYF
TRBJ1-2 TRBV9 NA NA TGTGCCAGCAGCGCTAGGGACTCTCTGGACTATGGCTACACCTTC CASSARDSLDYGYTF
TRBJ2-5 TRBV7-9 NA TRBD2 TGTGCCAGCAGCTTACTGACTAGCGGGGGAAAAGAGACCCAGTACTTC CASSLLTSGGKETQYF
TRBJ2-2 TRBV7-9 NA NA TGTTCCAGCAGCTTGCTACCGGCGGGATCCAGAACCGGGGAGCTGTTTTTT CSSSLLPAGSRTGELFF
TRBJ2-2 TRBV9 NA NA TGTGCCAGCACCCAGGGTTACACCGGGGAGCTGTTTTTT CASTQGYTGELFF
TRBJ2-5 TRBV14 NA NA TGTGCCAGCAGCCACCCGACTAGGAGAACTTCGGAGACCCAGTACTTC CASSHPTRRTSETQYF
TRBJ1-1 TRBV9 medium-sized TRBD1 TGTGCCAGCAGCGAGAGGGGCCGGGACAGCAACACTGAAGCTTTCTTT CASSERGRDSNTEAFF
TRBJ1-1 TRBV6-1 NA NA TGTGCCAGCAGCCAGGCAGGCACTGAAGCTTTCTTT CASSQAGTEAFF